The subject of this entry is one T cell receptor (beta chain). CDR1 is MNHNY and CDR2 is SVGAGI in the germline V gene (reference sequence). The CDR3 has 15 residues. Trimming left V 5 bases short and J 7 bases short, with 18 bases between. This record comes from a study of blood T cell repertoires in COVID-19. Study-wide context: From the United States, Italy and Spain came samples of acute and convalescent COVID-19.

In the authors' methods: Researchers report that nucleated cell counts were estimated from reference gene primer amplification. The table came from immunoSEQ multiplex PCR; TCRdb's copy has only in-frame clones and leaves some out. V, J and clone size are those of that table, while D and trimming were read from the DNA. The table shows about 8,500 clones, with about 86% occurring only once. The TCR comes from a human donor with active COVID-19. The donor label of this sample is uncertain. The chain carries TRBV6-6 and TRBJ1-5, with D maybe TRBD1 (5 bases). The sequencing sample was made of peripheral blood. CDR3 bases: TGTGCCAGCAGTCAACACCAGGGTGTCTTCCAGCCCCAGCATTTT. Residues: CASSQHQGVFQPQHF.